This TCR beta chain was profiled in a study of blood T cell repertoires in COVID-19. Study in general: Sites across the United States, Italy and Spain contributed samples from acute and convalescent COVID-19. Sources were T cells, B-cell-depleted T cells, or PBMCs; the material itself was cDNA or gDNA.

Germline V CDR1 and CDR2: SGDLS, YYNGEE. Trimming removed 4 bases from V and 8 bases from J; junction bases left unmatched: 8. This CDR3 is built from 14 residues. Per the original methods: Amplification from reference gene primers served as the basis for estimated nucleated cell counts. The data were produced by immunoSEQ multiplex PCR, yet TCRdb's version contains in-frame clones alone and is incomplete. D and trimming were read from the DNA, whereas the V and J calls and clone size are those reported in that table. The sample contains roughly 26,000 clones, about 90% of which appear only once. Sequencing input: peripheral blood. The chain is built from TRBV9 and TRBJ2-1; 8 nucleotides agree with TRBD1. The receptor's source is a man in his 70s with acute or convalescent COVID-19. CDR3 sequence (DNA): TGTGCCAGCAGCCTAACGGACAGGGCGGATGAGCAGTTCTTC. This codes for CASSLTDRADEQFF.